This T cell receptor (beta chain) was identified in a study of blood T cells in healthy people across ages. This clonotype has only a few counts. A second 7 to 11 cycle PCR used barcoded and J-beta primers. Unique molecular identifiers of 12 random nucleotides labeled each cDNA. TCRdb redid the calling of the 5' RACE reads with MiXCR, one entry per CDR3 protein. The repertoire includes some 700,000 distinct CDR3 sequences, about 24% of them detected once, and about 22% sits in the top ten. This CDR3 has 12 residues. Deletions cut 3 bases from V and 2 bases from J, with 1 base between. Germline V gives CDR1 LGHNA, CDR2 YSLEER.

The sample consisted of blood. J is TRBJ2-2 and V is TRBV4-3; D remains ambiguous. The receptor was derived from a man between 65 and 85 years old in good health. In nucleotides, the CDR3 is TGCGCCAGCAGCCATAACACCGGGGAGCTGTTTTTT. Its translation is CASSHNTGELFF.